The present TCR beta chain was sequenced within a study of shared clonotypes between healthy human individuals. Study results and limitations: Across subsets, estimated richness was generally greater for naive than for memory populations. Compared with clonotypes that all four donors shared, non-shared clonotypes had lower generation probabilities.

Replicate sorted-subset PCRs were loaded with roughly 190 ng DNA, 31,000 or so T cell genomes. TCRdb's copy holds only in-frame clones and misses some; the assay was immunoSEQ multiplex PCR. Of over a million clones in the sample, roughly 97% are singletons; the top ten hold over 1%. Concerning this clone: Antigen: not known.

V was pared by 1 base and J by 7 bases, with 13 bases between. CDR3 length equals 15 residues. Germline V gene lookup returns CDR1 SEHNR and CDR2 FQNEAQ (reference sequence). J is TRBJ1-4 and V is TRBV7-9; D is unresolved. This receptor was taken from a man aged 25 to 40 in good health. Sequenced sample: naive CD4+ T cells sorted from blood. Subset: CD45RA+ positively selected. DNA for the CDR3: TGTGCCAGCAGCTTAGGACTCCGGGAGGCTGAAAAACTGTTTTTT. Protein: CASSLGLREAEKLFF. Complete variable domain (other parts from reference TRBV7-9 and TRBJ1-4): DTGVSQNPRHKITKRGQNVTFRCDPISEHNRLYWYRQTLGQGPEFLTYFQNEAQLEKSRLLSDRFSAERPKGSFSTLEIQRTEQGDSAMYLCASSLGLREAEKLFFGSGTQLSVL.